This is a list of T cell receptor beta chains from one sample in a study of blood T cell repertoires in COVID-19. Clones were sequenced by immunoSEQ multiplex PCR, and TCRdb holds only the in-frame ones, with some missing. The sample has over 250,000 clones, roughly 90% seen once. Material: PBMCs or T cells enriched from blood (not recorded which). These receptors were collected from a man in his 60s who had recovered from COVID-19. CDR3s include the opening cysteine and the closing phenylalanine or tryptophan. The D gene is left open where the match is weak. Clone size is given for some rows only: seen once, a few or many times, or a class if the clone is expanded.

d_gene: -
v_gene: TRBV6-5
abundance: -
j_gene: TRBJ1-5
CDR3nt: TGTGCCAGCGTCGACAGGTTTCAAAGCGATCAGCCCCAGCATTTT
CDR3aa: CASVDRFQSDQPQHF

d_gene: TRBD1
v_gene: TRBV7-4
abundance: once
j_gene: TRBJ1-5
CDR3nt: TGTGCCAGCACCCGCCGCGGGGGGGACAGCACCAATCAGCCCCAGCATTTT
CDR3aa: CASTRRGGDSTNQPQHF

d_gene: TRBD2
v_gene: TRBV3-1/TRBV3-2
abundance: -
j_gene: TRBJ2-1
CDR3nt: TGTGCCAGCAGCCAGAGCGGGAACTACAATGAGCAGTTCTTC
CDR3aa: CASSQSGNYNEQFF

d_gene: -
v_gene: TRBV12-3/TRBV12-4
abundance: -
j_gene: TRBJ1-2
CDR3nt: TGTGCCAGCAGTCAAGGGACTATCTATGGCTACACCTTC
CDR3aa: CASSQGTIYGYTF

d_gene: -
v_gene: TRBV9
abundance: -
j_gene: TRBJ2-2
CDR3nt: TGTGCCAGCAGCGTACCCGCAGATGGCGGGGAGCTGTTTTTT
CDR3aa: CASSVPADGGELFF

d_gene: TRBD1
v_gene: TRBV7-3
abundance: -
j_gene: TRBJ1-5
CDR3nt: TGTGCCAGCAGCTGGGGGACAGCCCGGATCCATCAGCCCCAGCATTTT
CDR3aa: CASSWGTARIHQPQHF

d_gene: -
v_gene: TRBV28
abundance: -
j_gene: TRBJ2-7
CDR3nt: TGTGCCAGCATGTCAGGGTCGGCGTCCTACGAGCAGTACTTC
CDR3aa: CASMSGSASYEQYF

d_gene: TRBD1
v_gene: TRBV30
abundance: -
j_gene: TRBJ2-7
CDR3nt: TGTGCCTGGAAAAAAGGGACAGGCGGGCGGGAGCAGTACTTC
CDR3aa: CAWKKGTGGREQYF

d_gene: TRBD1
v_gene: TRBV7-2
abundance: -
j_gene: TRBJ1-6
CDR3nt: TGTGCCAGCAGCCGTTTTAGCCTTACAGGGGGCCAAGCTTCACCCCTCCACTTT
CDR3aa: CASSRFSLTGGQASPLHF

d_gene: -
v_gene: TRBV18
abundance: -
j_gene: TRBJ1-1
CDR3nt: TGTGCCAGCTCACCATCGGCAGGGAAAAAGAACACTGAAGCTTTCTTT
CDR3aa: CASSPSAGKKNTEAFF

d_gene: TRBD2
v_gene: TRBV11-3
abundance: -
j_gene: TRBJ2-5
CDR3nt: TGTGCCAGCAGCATTAGCGGGTTACAAGAGACCCAGTACTTC
CDR3aa: CASSISGLQETQYF

d_gene: -
v_gene: TRBV5-1
abundance: -
j_gene: TRBJ1-2
CDR3nt: TGCGCCAGCAGCTTAGACGGTCCTAGGAATGGCTACACCTTC
CDR3aa: CASSLDGPRNGYTF

d_gene: TRBD2
v_gene: TRBV7-9
abundance: -
j_gene: TRBJ2-3
CDR3nt: TGTGCCAGCAGCTTATTAGGACTAGCGGCCTCCCGCGGAACGCAGTATTTT
CDR3aa: CASSLLGLAASRGTQYF

d_gene: -
v_gene: TRBV7-9
abundance: -
j_gene: TRBJ1-1
CDR3nt: TGTGCCAGCAGCTTATCCGGGAATGAAGCTTTCTTT
CDR3aa: CASSLSGNEAFF

d_gene: TRBD2
v_gene: TRBV4-2
abundance: -
j_gene: TRBJ2-1
CDR3nt: TGTGCCAGCAGCCGCTCCGGGGGGGCTGACAATGAGCAGTTCTTC
CDR3aa: CASSRSGGADNEQFF

d_gene: TRBD2
v_gene: TRBV11-3
abundance: -
j_gene: TRBJ2-1
CDR3nt: TGTGCCAGCAGCCTTAGCGGGGGGCCTTACAATGAGCAGTTCTTC
CDR3aa: CASSLSGGPYNEQFF

d_gene: TRBD2
v_gene: TRBV2
abundance: -
j_gene: TRBJ2-3
CDR3nt: TGTGCCAGCAGCACTGCCGGGACTAGCGGAGGCGGTACGCAGTATTTT
CDR3aa: CASSTAGTSGGGTQYF

d_gene: TRBD1
v_gene: TRBV11-2
abundance: once
j_gene: TRBJ1-4
CDR3nt: TGTGCCAGCAGCTCCGGACAGGTTGCTAATGAAAAACTGTTTTTT
CDR3aa: CASSSGQVANEKLFF

d_gene: -
v_gene: TRBV6-5
abundance: -
j_gene: TRBJ2-2
CDR3nt: TGTGCCAGCACGGGACAACCGAACACCGGGGAGCTGTTTTTT
CDR3aa: CASTGQPNTGELFF